This T cell receptor (beta chain) was identified in a study of T cells expressing NK-cell markers. TCRdb re-called the 5' RACE reads and catalogs CDR3 proteins one per entry, DNA excluded. The repertoire table contains 200,000 to 300,000 distinct CDR3 sequences. The CDR3 runs to 11 residues. Germline V gene data show CDR1 as ENHRY and CDR2 as SYGVKD. The specimen sequenced was blood T cells: a sorted CD56 or NKG2C T cell subset, CD4+ or CD8+ T cells, or bulk PBMC T cells (not recorded which). The V and J genes are TRBV10-3 and TRBJ1-1; without DNA, the TCRdb call of TRBD1 cannot be checked. This clonotype originated in a man younger than 35 in good health. The CDR3 sequence: CAIREDREAFF.